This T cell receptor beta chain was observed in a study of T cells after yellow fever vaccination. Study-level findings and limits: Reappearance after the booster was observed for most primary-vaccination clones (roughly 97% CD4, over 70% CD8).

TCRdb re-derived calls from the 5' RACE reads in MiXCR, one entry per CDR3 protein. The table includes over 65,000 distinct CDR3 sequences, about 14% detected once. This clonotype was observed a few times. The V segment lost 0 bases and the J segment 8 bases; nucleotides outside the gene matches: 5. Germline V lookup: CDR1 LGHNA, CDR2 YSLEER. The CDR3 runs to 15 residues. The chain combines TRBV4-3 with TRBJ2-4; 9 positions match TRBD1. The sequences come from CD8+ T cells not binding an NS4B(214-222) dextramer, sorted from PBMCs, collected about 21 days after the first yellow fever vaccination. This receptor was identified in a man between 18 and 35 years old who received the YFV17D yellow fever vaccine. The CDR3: CASSQDYRGPDIQYF. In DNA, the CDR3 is TGCGCCAGCAGCCAAGACTACAGGGGGCCGGACATTCAGTACTTC.